A selection of T cell receptor beta chains follows, all from one sample in a study of blood T cell repertoires in COVID-19. Sequenced by immunoSEQ multiplex PCR; TCRdb stores in-frame clones only, minus some. The table shows more than 300,000 clones, with 65% to 90% occurring only once. Sequencing was done on a sample of PBMCs or T cells enriched from blood (not recorded which). These receptor sequences come from a woman under 30 who had recovered from COVID-19. Both conserved end residues are part of each CDR3. The D gene is left open where the match is weak. Size is omitted from some rows. Given values are once, few, many or a class for expanded clones.

v_gene: TRBV28
abundance: -
d_gene: TRBD1
j_gene: TRBJ2-1
CDR3aa: CASSLGTARFWQFF
CDR3nt: TGTGCCAGCAGTTTGGGGACAGCCCGATTTTGGCAGTTCTTC

v_gene: TRBV9
abundance: -
d_gene: -
j_gene: TRBJ1-3
CDR3aa: CASRRDSGNTIYF
CDR3nt: TGTGCCAGCAGACGGGACTCTGGAAACACCATATATTTT

v_gene: TRBV4-1
abundance: -
d_gene: TRBD2
j_gene: TRBJ2-5
CDR3aa: CASSPTSGRYGETQYF
CDR3nt: TGCGCCAGCAGCCCGACTAGCGGGAGATATGGGGAGACCCAGTACTTC

v_gene: TRBV19
abundance: -
d_gene: -
j_gene: TRBJ1-1
CDR3aa: CASSIGQSMNTEAFF
CDR3nt: TGTGCCAGTAGTATAGGACAGAGTATGAACACTGAAGCTTTCTTT

v_gene: TRBV2
abundance: -
d_gene: TRBD1
j_gene: TRBJ1-1
CDR3aa: CASQPDRDTEAFF
CDR3nt: TGTGCCAGCCAACCGGACAGGGACACTGAAGCTTTCTTT

v_gene: TRBV18
abundance: -
d_gene: -
j_gene: TRBJ2-7
CDR3aa: CASSPVARSSYEQYF
CDR3nt: TGTGCCAGCTCACCAGTGGCTAGGAGCTCCTACGAGCAGTACTTC

v_gene: TRBV9
abundance: -
d_gene: -
j_gene: TRBJ2-1
CDR3aa: CASTVRGRLGDEQFF
CDR3nt: TGTGCCAGCACAGTCAGGGGGAGGCTGGGGGATGAGCAGTTCTTC

v_gene: TRBV15
abundance: -
d_gene: -
j_gene: TRBJ2-7
CDR3aa: CATSRDQGGYEQYF
CDR3nt: TGTGCCACCAGCAGAGATCAGGGGGGCTACGAGCAGTACTTC

v_gene: TRBV30
abundance: -
d_gene: -
j_gene: TRBJ1-6
CDR3aa: CAWRDYRIRASPLHF
CDR3nt: TGTGCCTGGAGAGATTACAGGATCCGGGCTTCACCCCTCCACTTT

v_gene: TRBV2
abundance: -
d_gene: TRBD1
j_gene: TRBJ1-1
CDR3aa: CASITDRATEAFF
CDR3nt: TGTGCCAGCATTACGGACAGGGCGACTGAAGCTTTCTTT

v_gene: TRBV7-9
abundance: -
d_gene: -
j_gene: TRBJ2-1
CDR3aa: CASSPPPRYNEQFF
CDR3nt: TGTGCCAGCAGCCCCCCCCCTCGGTACAATGAGCAGTTCTTC

v_gene: TRBV28
abundance: -
d_gene: -
j_gene: TRBJ2-3
CDR3aa: CASSLGGTDTQYF
CDR3nt: TGTGCCAGCAGTTTAGGGGGGACAGATACGCAGTATTTT

v_gene: TRBV18
abundance: -
d_gene: -
j_gene: TRBJ1-5
CDR3aa: CASSPLNTDQPQHF
CDR3nt: TGTGCCAGCTCACCACTAAACACCGATCAGCCCCAGCATTTT

v_gene: TRBV6-1
abundance: -
d_gene: -
j_gene: TRBJ1-1
CDR3aa: CASRERQADTEAFF
CDR3nt: TGTGCCAGCCGTGAGAGACAGGCGGACACTGAAGCTTTCTTT

v_gene: TRBV27
abundance: -
d_gene: -
j_gene: TRBJ2-2
CDR3aa: CASSRQINTGELFF
CDR3nt: TGTGCCAGCAGTAGACAGATAAACACCGGGGAGCTGTTTTTT

v_gene: TRBV12-5
abundance: -
d_gene: TRBD1
j_gene: TRBJ2-2
CDR3aa: CASGQSLDRKYGELFF
CDR3nt: TGTGCTAGTGGTCAATCCCTGGACAGGAAGTACGGGGAGCTGTTTTTT

v_gene: TRBV14
abundance: -
d_gene: TRBD1
j_gene: TRBJ2-2
CDR3aa: CASSPGTGVRGTGELFF
CDR3nt: TGTGCCAGCAGCCCCGGGACAGGGGTGAGGGGCACCGGGGAGCTGTTTTTT

v_gene: TRBV5-3
abundance: -
d_gene: TRBD1
j_gene: TRBJ1-1
CDR3aa: CARPWTGSSLNTEAFF
CDR3nt: TGTGCCAGACCCTGGACAGGGTCATCGCTAAACACTGAAGCTTTCTTT

v_gene: TRBV24-1
abundance: -
d_gene: -
j_gene: TRBJ1-2
CDR3aa: CATSPSGGNYGYTF
CDR3nt: TGTGCCACCAGCCCTTCCGGAGGGAACTATGGCTACACCTTC

v_gene: TRBV18
abundance: -
d_gene: TRBD2
j_gene: TRBJ2-1
CDR3aa: CASRTSGHNEQFF
CDR3nt: TGTGCCAGCCGGACTAGCGGTCACAATGAGCAGTTCTTC

v_gene: TRBV5-1
abundance: once
d_gene: -
j_gene: TRBJ1-1
CDR3aa: CASSFLGSNTEAFF
CDR3nt: TGCGCCAGCAGCTTCCTGGGCTCTAACACTGAAGCTTTCTTT

v_gene: TRBV10-2
abundance: few
d_gene: -
j_gene: TRBJ1-5
CDR3aa: CASSGVLNQPQHF
CDR3nt: TGCGCCAGCAGCGGGGTCTTAAATCAGCCCCAGCATTTT

v_gene: TRBV24-1
abundance: -
d_gene: TRBD1
j_gene: TRBJ2-1
CDR3aa: CATSAGGSYNEQFF
CDR3nt: TGTGCCACCAGTGCAGGGGGCTCCTACAATGAGCAGTTCTTC